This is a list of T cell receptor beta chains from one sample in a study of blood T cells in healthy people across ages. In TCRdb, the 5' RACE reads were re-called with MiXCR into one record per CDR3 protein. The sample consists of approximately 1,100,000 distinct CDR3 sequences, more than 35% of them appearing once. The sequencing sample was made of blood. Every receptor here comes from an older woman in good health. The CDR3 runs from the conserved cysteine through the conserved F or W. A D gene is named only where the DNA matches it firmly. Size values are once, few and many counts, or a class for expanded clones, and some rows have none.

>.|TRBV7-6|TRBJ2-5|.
TGTGCCAGCAGCGGACAGATAGAGACCCAGTACTTC
CASSGQIETQYF
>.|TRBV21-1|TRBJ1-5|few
TGTGCCGGCAGCAAGGGGAAGGCTCAGCCCCAGCATTTT
CAGSKGKAQPQHF
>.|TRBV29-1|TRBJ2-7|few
TGCAGCGTCCAAAACAATGAGCAGTACTTC
CSVQNNEQYF
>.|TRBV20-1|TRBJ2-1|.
TGCAGTGCCCACCACCCTAGCAATGGTGAGCAGTTCTTC
CSAHHPSNGEQFF
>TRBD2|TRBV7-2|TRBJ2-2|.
TGTGCCAGCAGCTTAGAAGGGAACCTAGCGGGAGTGGCCGGGGAGCTGTTTTTT
CASSLEGNLAGVAGELFF
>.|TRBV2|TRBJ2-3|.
TGTGCCAGCAGCTCGGGACACCCCAGCACAGATACGCAGTATTTT
CASSSGHPSTDTQYF
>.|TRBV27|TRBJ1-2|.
TGTGCCAGCAGGGAGACAGGCCTAACGGGCGGCTACACCTTC
CASRETGLTGGYTF
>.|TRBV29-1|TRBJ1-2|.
TGCAGCGTTGATGAGGGGCCCCATGGCTACACCTTC
CSVDEGPHGYTF
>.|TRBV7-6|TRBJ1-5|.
TGTGCCAGCAGCTTAGGAGAGTATAGCAATCAGCCCCAGCATTTT
CASSLGEYSNQPQHF
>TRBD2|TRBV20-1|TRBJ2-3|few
TGCAGTGCTAGAGTGGTGAGCGGGAGCCTTGGGGGCACAGATACGCAGTATTTT
CSARVVSGSLGGTDTQYF
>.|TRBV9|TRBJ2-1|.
TGTGCCAGCAGCGTAGAGGTGGGGACTGCTCAGTTCTTC
CASSVEVGTAQFF
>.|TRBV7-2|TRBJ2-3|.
TGTGCCAGCAGCTTGCCAGTTAGTTCTAGCACAGATACGCAGTATTTT
CASSLPVSSSTDTQYF
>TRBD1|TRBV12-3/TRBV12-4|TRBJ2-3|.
TGTGCCAGCAGCAGGGGGATTTTAGCTACGCAGTATTTT
CASSRGILATQYF
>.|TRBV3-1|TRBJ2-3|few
TGTGCCAGCAGCCAGAGAACAGGGAGTACAGATACGCAGTATTTT
CASSQRTGSTDTQYF
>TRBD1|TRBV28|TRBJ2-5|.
TGTGCCAGCAGTATCCAGACAGGGGGCGAAGAGACCCAGTACTTC
CASSIQTGGEETQYF
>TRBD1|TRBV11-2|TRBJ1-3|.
TGTGCCAGCAGCTCGGACAGGTCCTCTGGAAACACCATATATTTT
CASSSDRSSGNTIYF
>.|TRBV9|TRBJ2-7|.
TGTGCCAGCAGCTCCCCCCAGGGCGGGGAGGACGAGCAGTACTTC
CASSSPQGGEDEQYF
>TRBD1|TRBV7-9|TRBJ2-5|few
TGTGCCAGCAGCTTTTGGGACAGGCTACAAGAGACCCAGTACTTC
CASSFWDRLQETQYF
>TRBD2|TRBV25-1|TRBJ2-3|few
TGTGCCGGCAGACTAGCTCCTTCCACAGATACGCAGTATTTT
CAGRLAPSTDTQYF
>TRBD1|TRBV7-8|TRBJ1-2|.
TGTGCCAGCAGCCCGGACAGGGAAGGAAAAGGCGGTGGCTACACCTTC
CASSPDREGKGGGYTF
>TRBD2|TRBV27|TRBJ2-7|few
TGTGCCAGCGGGCTAGCGGACCCCTACGAGCAGTACTTC
CASGLADPYEQYF
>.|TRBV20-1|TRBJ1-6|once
TGCAGTGCTAGTCTTACGGGGGGAGATAATTCACCCCTCCACTTT
CSASLTGGDNSPLHF
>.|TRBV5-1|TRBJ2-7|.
TGCGCCAGCAGCTTGAGTGGGGGGGCCGAACCGTACTTC
CASSLSGGAEPYF
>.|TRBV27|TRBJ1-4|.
TGTGCCAGCAGTCATGGGGGGAATGAAAAACTGTTTTTT
CASSHGGNEKLFF
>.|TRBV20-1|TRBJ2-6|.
TGCAGTGCAGTGAAAATCGGCTCTGGGGCCAACGTCCTGACTTTC
CSAVKIGSGANVLTF
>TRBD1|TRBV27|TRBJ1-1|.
TGTGCCAGCAGTCCACGACAGGGCCTCGGGGACACTGAAGCTTTCTTT
CASSPRQGLGDTEAFF
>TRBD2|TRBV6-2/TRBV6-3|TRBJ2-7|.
TGTGCCAGCAGGTACACGACTAGCGGGTACGAGCAGTACTTC
CASRYTTSGYEQYF
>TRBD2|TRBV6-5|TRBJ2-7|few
TGTGCCAGCAGCCGCTCGACTAGCGGATACGAGCAGTACTTC
CASSRSTSGYEQYF
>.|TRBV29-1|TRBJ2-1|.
TGCAGCGTTGCCCGGGTGGGCAATGGGCAGTTCTTC
CSVARVGNGQFF
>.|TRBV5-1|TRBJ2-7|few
TGCGCCAGCAGCTTGGTGCCGGGGGCCTCCTACGAGCAGTACTTC
CASSLVPGASYEQYF
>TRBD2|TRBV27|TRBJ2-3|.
TGTGCCACCCAAGTTTTTGCGGGAGGACCAGATACGCAGTATTTT
CATQVFAGGPDTQYF
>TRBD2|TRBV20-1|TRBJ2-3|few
TGCAGTGCTAGAGATGCTAGCGGGAGCCGGGATACGCAGTATTTT
CSARDASGSRDTQYF
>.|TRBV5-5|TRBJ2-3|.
TGTGCCAGCAGCTTCCTCTCGGGACAAATCACAGATACGCAGTATTTT
CASSFLSGQITDTQYF